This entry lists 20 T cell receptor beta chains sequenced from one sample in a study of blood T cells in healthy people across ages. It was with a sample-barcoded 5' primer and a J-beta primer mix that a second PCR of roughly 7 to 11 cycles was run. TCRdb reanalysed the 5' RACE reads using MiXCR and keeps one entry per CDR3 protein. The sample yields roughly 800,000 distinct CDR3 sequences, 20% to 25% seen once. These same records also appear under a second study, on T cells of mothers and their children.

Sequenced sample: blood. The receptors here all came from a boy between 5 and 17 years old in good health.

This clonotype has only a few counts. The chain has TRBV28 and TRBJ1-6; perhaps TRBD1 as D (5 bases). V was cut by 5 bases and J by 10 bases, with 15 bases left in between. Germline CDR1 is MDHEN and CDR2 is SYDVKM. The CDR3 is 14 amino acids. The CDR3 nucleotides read TGTGCCAGCAGTCCTGACAGAGGCGTCTCACCCCTCCACTTT. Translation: CASSPDRGVSPLHF.

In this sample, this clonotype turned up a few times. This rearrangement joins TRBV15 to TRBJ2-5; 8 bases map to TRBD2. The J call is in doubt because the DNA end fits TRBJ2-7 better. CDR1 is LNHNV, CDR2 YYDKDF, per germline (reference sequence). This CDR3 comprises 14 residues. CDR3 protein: CATSSGTSHYEQYF. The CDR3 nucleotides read TGTGCCACCAGCAGTGGGACTAGTCACTACGAGCAGTACTTC.

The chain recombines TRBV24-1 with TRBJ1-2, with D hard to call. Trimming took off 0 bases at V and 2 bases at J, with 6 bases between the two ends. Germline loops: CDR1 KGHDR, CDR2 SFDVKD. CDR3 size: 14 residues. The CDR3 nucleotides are TGTGCCACCAGTGATTTGGCTGTGAACTATGGCTACACCTTC. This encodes CATSDLAVNYGYTF.

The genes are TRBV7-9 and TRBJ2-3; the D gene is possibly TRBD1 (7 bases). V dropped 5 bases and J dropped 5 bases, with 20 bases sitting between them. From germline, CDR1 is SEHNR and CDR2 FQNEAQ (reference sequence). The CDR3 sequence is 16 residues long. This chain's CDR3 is CASSRFAGGPEDTQYF. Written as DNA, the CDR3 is TGTGCCAGCAGCCGATTCGCAGGGGGGCCGGAAGATACGCAGTATTTT.

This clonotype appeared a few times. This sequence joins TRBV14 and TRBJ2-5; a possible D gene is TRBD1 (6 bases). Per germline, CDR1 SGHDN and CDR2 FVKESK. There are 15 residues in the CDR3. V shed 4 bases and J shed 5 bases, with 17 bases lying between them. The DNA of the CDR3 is TGTGCCAGCAGCCCGTTGGGGGCCCTCGGGGAGACCCAGTACTTC. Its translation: CASSPLGALGETQYF.

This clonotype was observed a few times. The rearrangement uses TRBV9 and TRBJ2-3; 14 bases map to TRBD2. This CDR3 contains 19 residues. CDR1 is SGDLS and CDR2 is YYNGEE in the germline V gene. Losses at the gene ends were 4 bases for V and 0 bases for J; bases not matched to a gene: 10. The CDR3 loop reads CASSHTGTSGSRSTDTQYF. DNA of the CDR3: TGTGCCAGCAGCCACACCGGGACTAGCGGGAGTAGAAGCACAGATACGCAGTATTTT.

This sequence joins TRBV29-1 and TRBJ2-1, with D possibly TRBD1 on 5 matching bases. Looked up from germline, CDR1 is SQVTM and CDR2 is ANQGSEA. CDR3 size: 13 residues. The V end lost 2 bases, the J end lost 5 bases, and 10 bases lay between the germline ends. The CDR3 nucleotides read TGCAGCGTTGAATTCAGGGCCAACAATGAGCAGTTCTTC. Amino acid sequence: CSVEFRANNEQFF.

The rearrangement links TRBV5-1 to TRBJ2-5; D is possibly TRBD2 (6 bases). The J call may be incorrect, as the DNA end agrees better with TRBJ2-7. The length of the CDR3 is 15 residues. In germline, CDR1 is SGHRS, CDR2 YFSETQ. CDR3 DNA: TGCGCCAGCAGCTTGGACGGGACTGCTTTTTACGAGCAGTACTTC. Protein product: CASSLDGTAFYEQYF.

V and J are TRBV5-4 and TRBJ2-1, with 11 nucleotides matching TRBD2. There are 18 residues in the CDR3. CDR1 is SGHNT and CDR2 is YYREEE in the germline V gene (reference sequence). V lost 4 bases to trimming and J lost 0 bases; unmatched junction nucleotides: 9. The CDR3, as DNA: TGTGCCAGCAGCACCGGACTAGCGGGTGACAGCTCCTACAATGAGCAGTTCTTC. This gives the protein CASSTGLAGDSSYNEQFF.

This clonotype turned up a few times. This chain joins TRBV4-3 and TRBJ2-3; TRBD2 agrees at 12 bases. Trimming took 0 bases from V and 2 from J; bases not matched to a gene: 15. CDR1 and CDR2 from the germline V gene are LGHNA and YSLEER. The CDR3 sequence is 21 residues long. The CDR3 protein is CASSQDPRGLAGWGDTDTQYF. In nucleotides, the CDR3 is TGCGCCAGCAGCCAAGATCCCCGTGGACTAGCGGGGTGGGGGGACACAGATACGCAGTATTTT.

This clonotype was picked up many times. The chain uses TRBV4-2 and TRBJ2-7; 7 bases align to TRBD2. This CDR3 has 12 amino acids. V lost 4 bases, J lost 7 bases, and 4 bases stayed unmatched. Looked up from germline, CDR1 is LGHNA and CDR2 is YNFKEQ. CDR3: CASSRDGGEQYF. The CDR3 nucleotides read TGTGCCAGCAGCCGAGACGGGGGGGAGCAGTACTTC.

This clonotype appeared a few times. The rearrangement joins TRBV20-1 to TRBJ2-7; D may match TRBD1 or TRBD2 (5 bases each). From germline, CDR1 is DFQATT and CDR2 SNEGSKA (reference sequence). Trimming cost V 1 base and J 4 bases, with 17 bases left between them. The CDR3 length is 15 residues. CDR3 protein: CSARGLGQVAYEQYF. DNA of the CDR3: TGCAGTGCTAGAGGCCTGGGGCAGGTAGCGTACGAGCAGTACTTC.

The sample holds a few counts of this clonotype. The CDR3 protein is CASSSTTSRDIQYF. CDR3 nucleotide sequence: TGTGCCAGCAGCTCAACGACTAGCCGCGACATTCAGTACTTC. The chain employs TRBV11-2 and TRBJ2-4; 7 bases fit TRBD2. This CDR3 spans 14 amino acids. After removal of 4 bases from V and 8 bases from J, the junction contained 8 bases not matched to a gene. CDR1 SGHAT and CDR2 FQNNGV come from the germline V gene.

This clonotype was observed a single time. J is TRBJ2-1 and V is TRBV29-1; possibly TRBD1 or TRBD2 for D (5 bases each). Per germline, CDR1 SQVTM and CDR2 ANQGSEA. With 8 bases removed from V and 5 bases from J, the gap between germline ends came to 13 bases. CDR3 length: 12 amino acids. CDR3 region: CSTGTRDNEQFF. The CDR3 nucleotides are TGCAGCACCGGGACGCGGGACAATGAGCAGTTCTTC.

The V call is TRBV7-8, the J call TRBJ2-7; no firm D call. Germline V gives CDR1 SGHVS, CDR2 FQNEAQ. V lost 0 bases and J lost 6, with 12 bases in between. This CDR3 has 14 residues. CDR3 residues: CASSLAKQNSEQYF. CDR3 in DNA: TGTGCCAGCAGCTTAGCGAAACAGAACAGCGAGCAGTACTTC.

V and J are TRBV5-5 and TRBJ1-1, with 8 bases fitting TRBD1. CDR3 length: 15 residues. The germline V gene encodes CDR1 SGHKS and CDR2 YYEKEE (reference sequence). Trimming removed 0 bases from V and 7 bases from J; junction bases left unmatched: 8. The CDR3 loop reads CASSLGTGTPLEAFF. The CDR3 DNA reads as TGTGCCAGCAGCTTGGGGACAGGGACCCCCCTTGAAGCTTTCTTT.

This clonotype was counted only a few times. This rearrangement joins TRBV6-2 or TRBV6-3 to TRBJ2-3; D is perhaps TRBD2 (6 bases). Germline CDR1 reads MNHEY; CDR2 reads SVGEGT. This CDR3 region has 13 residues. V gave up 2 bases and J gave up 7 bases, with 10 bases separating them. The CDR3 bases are TGTGCCAGCAGTTACGCGGGGACGAATACGCAGTATTTT. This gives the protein CASSYAGTNTQYF.

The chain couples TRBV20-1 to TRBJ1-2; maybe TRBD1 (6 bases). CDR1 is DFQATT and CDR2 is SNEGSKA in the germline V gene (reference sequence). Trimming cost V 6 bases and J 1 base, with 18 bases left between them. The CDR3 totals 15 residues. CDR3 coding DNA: TGCAGTGCCCAACCCCCCCGGGACATTAACTATGGCTACACCTTC. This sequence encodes CSAQPPRDINYGYTF.

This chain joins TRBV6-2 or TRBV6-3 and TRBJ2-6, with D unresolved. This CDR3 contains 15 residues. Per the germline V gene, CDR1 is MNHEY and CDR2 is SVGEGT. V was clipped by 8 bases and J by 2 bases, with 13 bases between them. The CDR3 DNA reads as TGTGCCAGCGGCACCCAACCCCCTGGGGCCAACGTCCTGACTTTC. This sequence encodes CASGTQPPGANVLTF.

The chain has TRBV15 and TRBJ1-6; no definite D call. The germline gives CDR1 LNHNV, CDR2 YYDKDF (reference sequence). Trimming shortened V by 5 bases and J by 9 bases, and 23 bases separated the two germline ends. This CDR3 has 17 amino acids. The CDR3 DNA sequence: TGTGCCACCAGCCCGACTTTTCTAGAGGGAAGCGGTTCACCCCTCCACTTT. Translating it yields CATSPTFLEGSGSPLHF.